This TCR beta chain was sequenced during a study of regulatory T cells in long-lasting Graves disease. Study-wide results and limits: The study found TRBV28, TRBJ1-2 and TRBJ2-5 favored in persistent disease. Persistent patients had more shared public clonotypes (around 3,000) than new patients (around 1,000).

The authors built TCR beta libraries using iRepertoire HTBI primers and Arm-PCR of CDR3 regions. How the authors handled the data: Samples revealed 50 to 75 TRBV and approximately 15 TRBJ segments. TCRdb analysed the multiplex PCR reads with MiXCR anew, one entry per CDR3 protein. In this record, the V and J calls reflect TCRdb's handling and not the investigators' own analysis. This table holds roughly 700,000 distinct CDR3 sequences, approximately 29% found once. For this clonotype: Its specificity is not known.

The time point is: persistent/refractory GD, antithyroid drugs over 5 years with positive TRAb. PBMCs were the source of the RNA used for TCR sequencing. The CDR3 runs 15 residues. Per the germline V gene, CDR1 is SGHRS and CDR2 is YFSETQ. V was clipped by 2 bases and J by 0 bases, with 9 bases between them. This clonotype was sampled from a female donor with Graves disease. Material: peripheral blood mononuclear cells (PBMCs), obtained when the disease was refractory, from a patient treated with antithyroid drugs. The chain has TRBV5-1 and TRBJ2-4; TRBD1 might be the D (5 bases). In nucleotides, the CDR3 is TGCGCCAGCAGCTTAGACAGCCCAGCCAAAAACATTCAGTACTTC. It encodes CASSLDSPAKNIQYF. Supplemented by reference TRBV5-1 and TRBJ2-4, the full variable domain reads KAGVTQTPRYLIKTRGQQVTLSCSPISGHRSVSWYQQTPGQGLQFLFEYFSETQRNKGNFPGRFSGRQFSNSRSEMNVSTLELGDSALYLCASSLDSPAKNIQYFGAGTRLSVL.